This T cell receptor beta chain is from a study of CD8 T cells in Susac syndrome. CDR3 length: 12 amino acids. V dropped 5 bases and J dropped 7; count of bases not matched to a gene: 4. CDR1 and CDR2 from the germline V gene are GTSNPN and SVGIG (reference sequence). Random hexamers were used to reverse transcribe the RNA input (about 0.5 to 1 ug). The CDR3 of TCR beta was amplified by immunoSEQ multiplex PCR across 54 Vbeta and 13 Jbeta. In TCRdb, the immunoSEQ multiplex PCR reads were re-called with MiXCR into one record per CDR3 protein. The sample holds a few hundred thousand distinct CDR3 sequences, over 75% seen once. CD8+ and CD4+ T cells from blood underwent TCR beta sequencing. General study points: The study recognized that the number of individuals in its TCR sequencing and HLA analysis was relatively small.

With regard to this clonotype: The antigen is undetermined.

The clonotype originates from a human donor with multiple sclerosis. Sequencing was done on a sample of CD8+ T cells from PBMCs. The rearrangement uses TRBV30 and TRBJ2-1; the match to TRBD2 covers 8 bases. CDR3 sequence reads: CAWGLAANEQFF. The CDR3 region has the DNA TGTGCCTGGGGACTAGCCGCGAATGAGCAGTTCTTC.